The 24 T cell receptor beta chains below were found in one sample sequenced in a study of cytomegalovirus exposure and HLA in healthy donors. PCR primers comprised 60 Vbeta and 13 Jbeta primers. Measured with immunoSEQ multiplex PCR; TCRdb has only the in-frame clones, and not every one. This sample has about 160,000 clones, with approximately 80% found just once. Sample: PBMCs. The receptors were gathered from a young woman in good health and CMV-seronegative.

This clone appeared a single time. V gene TRBV6-4 combines with J gene TRBJ2-2; tentatively, D is TRBD2 (5 bases). CDR1 is MRHNA, CDR2 SNTAGT, per germline. Trimming took off 3 bases at V and 5 bases at J, with 7 bases between the two ends. There are 13 residues in the CDR3. This CDR3 reads CASSETGTGELFF. Written as DNA, the CDR3 is TGTGCCAGCAGTGAAACGGGGACCGGGGAGCTGTTTTTT.

The chain joins TRBV11-2 to TRBJ2-7; possibly TRBD1 for D (6 bases). Germline V gene sequence: CDR1 SGHAT, CDR2 FQNNGV. The germline V and J ends were trimmed by 1 base and 3 bases, with 16 bases remaining between them. This CDR3 has 16 residues. The CDR3 region has the DNA TGTGCCAGCAGCTTAGGTGGGGGCCTGACAGACTACGAGCAGTACTTC. This sequence encodes CASSLGGGLTDYEQYF. Together with reference TRBV11-2 and TRBJ2-7, the CDR3 gives the full variable domain: EAGVAQSPRYKIIEKRQSVAFWCNPISGHATLYWYQQILGQGPKLLIQFQNNGVVDDSQLPKDRFSAERLKGVDSTLKIQPAKLEDSAVYLCASSLGGGLTDYEQYFGPGTRLTVT.

J is TRBJ2-1 and V is TRBV28; 11 bases are shared with TRBD2. V lost 5 bases, J lost 9 bases, and 9 bases stayed unmatched. Germline V gene sequence: CDR1 MDHEN, CDR2 SYDVKM. The CDR3 consists of 15 residues. The CDR3 coding sequence is TGTGCCAGCAGTGCCGGGACTAGCGGAGGAGGTGAGCAGTTCTTC. It is translated as CASSAGTSGGGEQFF.

V and J are TRBV2 and TRBJ1-3; TRBD1 matches 7 bases. The CDR3 loop spans 15 amino acids. J lost 0 bases, V lost 4 bases, and 3 bases had no gene match. Looked up from germline, CDR1 is SNHLY and CDR2 is FYNNEI. The CDR3 nucleotides are TGTGCCAGCAGTGGGCGGACAGGCTCTGGAAACACCATATATTTT. Amino acid sequence: CASSGRTGSGNTIYF.

The rearrangement links TRBV29-1 to TRBJ2-1, with D possibly TRBD1 on 6 matching bases. Germline CDR1 and CDR2: SQVTM and ANQGSEA. CDR3 length: 12 residues. Trimming removed 7 bases from V and 6 bases from J, with 13 bases in between. The CDR3 DNA sequence: TGCAGCGCGGGACAAACAATCAATGAGCAGTTCTTC. Its translation is CSAGQTINEQFF.

Here the CDR3 reads CARNRRDSPSYEQYF. CDR3 sequence (DNA): TGTGCCAGGAATCGTCGGGACTCCCCCTCCTACGAGCAGTACTTC. The V gene is TRBV25-1, the J gene TRBJ2-7, with D perhaps matching TRBD2 (6 bases). This CDR3 spans 15 amino acids. CDR1 MGHDK and CDR2 SYGVNS come from the germline V gene. Trimming took off 9 bases at V and 0 bases at J, with 18 bases between the two ends.

The chain is built from TRBV7-3 and TRBJ2-1; tentative D call: TRBD1 (6 bases). This CDR3 comprises 14 residues. The germline CDR1 and CDR2 sequences are SGHTA and FQGTGA. V dropped 3 bases and J dropped 7 bases, with 13 bases sitting between them. The CDR3 DNA reads TGTGCCAGCAGCTTTTTACAGGGAAGGAATGAGCAGTTCTTC. Amino acid sequence: CASSFLQGRNEQFF.

This rearrangement joins TRBV29-1 to TRBJ2-7, with TRBD2 identical over 10 bases. Germline V gives CDR1 SQVTM, CDR2 ANQGSEA. The CDR3 runs 13 residues. The trim removed 7 bases at V and 7 bases at J, leaving 10 bases unmatched. CDR3 nucleotide sequence: TGCAGCGCCAACCAGGGACTAGCGAAAGAGCAGTACTTC. This encodes CSANQGLAKEQYF.

The gene calls are TRBV5-1 and TRBJ1-2; 9 nucleotides match TRBD1. Unmatched junction bases numbered 8, after V lost 4 bases and J lost 10 bases. Germline CDR1 is SGHRS and CDR2 is YFSETQ. This CDR3 has 13 amino acids. CDR3 coding DNA: TGCGCCAGCAGCCCGCCGGGACAGGGAAACTACACCTTC. Residues: CASSPPGQGNYTF.

The rearrangement links TRBV11-2 to TRBJ1-2, with 8 bases that match TRBD1. The CDR3 has 14 amino acids. Per germline, CDR1 SGHAT and CDR2 FQNNGV. The J segment lost 7 bases and the V segment lost 1 base, leaving 5 bases of the junction unmatched. The CDR3 DNA sequence: TGTGCCAGCAGCTTAGCCGCAGGGGGCGTTGGCTACACCTTC. This gives the protein CASSLAAGGVGYTF.

The rearrangement uses TRBV4-3 and TRBJ2-7; 11 bases are a match to TRBD2. The CDR3 contains 18 residues. The V segment lost 0 bases and the J segment 5 bases; nucleotides outside the gene matches: 12. Germline CDR1 and CDR2: LGHNA and YSLEER. The CDR3: CASSQETLAGGGAHEQYF. The DNA for the CDR3 is TGCGCCAGCAGCCAAGAAACGCTAGCGGGAGGAGGTGCGCACGAGCAGTACTTC.

This clone is labeled as medium-sized (0.01 to 0.1%). Other DNA sequences in the same sample also yield this CDR3. The chain is built from TRBV10-3 and TRBJ1-1; TRBD1 matches 9 bases. Germline V gene data show CDR1 as ENHRY and CDR2 as SYGVKD. With V trimmed by 10 bases and J by 5 bases, 8 bases remained unmatched. The CDR3 totals 13 residues. In nucleotides, the CDR3 is TGTGCCACTTTCGGGACAGGGCGAACTGAAGCTTTCTTT. It translates to CATFGTGRTEAFF.

CDR3 residues: CASSWTGGVSVEAFF. The CDR3 DNA sequence: TGCGCCAGCAGCTGGACAGGGGGCGTCTCCGTTGAAGCTTTCTTT. The chain is built from TRBV5-1 and TRBJ1-1; the match to TRBD1 covers 11 bases. CDR1 and CDR2 (germline): SGHRS, YFSETQ. Germline trimming cut 3 bases from V and 7 bases from J; bases unmatched to any gene: 8. The CDR3 spans 15 residues.

This rearrangement joins TRBV7-8 to TRBJ1-2; 8 bases are shared with TRBD1. Losses at the gene ends were 2 bases for V and 4 bases for J; bases not matched to a gene: 12. CDR3 size: 17 residues. Germline-derived CDR1 and CDR2 are SGHVS and FQNEAQ. The CDR3 loop reads CASSLRTGRKNSYGYTF. The CDR3 DNA reads as TGTGCCAGCAGCTTACGGACAGGGAGGAAGAATTCCTATGGCTACACCTTC.

The gene calls are TRBV4-1 and TRBJ1-1; D unresolved. The CDR3 covers 13 residues. Trimming took off 5 bases at V and 6 bases at J, with 13 bases between the two ends. Per the germline V gene, CDR1 is MGHRA and CDR2 is YSYEKL. For the CDR3, the DNA is TGCGCCAGCAGCAGAATGAGAGGTCCTGAAGCTTTCTTT. It translates to CASSRMRGPEAFF.

V usage is TRBV30 and J usage is TRBJ1-4; TRBD1 matches at 9 bases. Germline loops: CDR1 GTSNPN, CDR2 SVGIG (reference sequence). The CDR3 runs to 16 residues. J lost 4 bases, V lost 2 bases, and 8 bases had no gene match. The CDR3 sequence is CAWSPGQGIINEKLFF. CDR3 coding DNA: TGTGCCTGGAGTCCGGGACAGGGCATAATTAATGAAAAACTGTTTTTT.

The chain is built from TRBV4-1 and TRBJ2-7; possible D gene TRBD1, 6 bases. The CDR3 runs 14 residues. V was pared by 3 bases and J by 4 bases, with 13 bases between. CDR1 and CDR2 (germline): MGHRA, YSYEKL. CDR3 amino acids: CASSQAAGAYEQYF. In DNA form, the CDR3 reads TGCGCCAGCAGCCAGGCGGCAGGGGCTTACGAGCAGTACTTC.

This sequence joins TRBV11-2 and TRBJ2-4; 8 bases agree with TRBD2. Germline-derived CDR1 and CDR2 are SGHAT and FQNNGV. Trimming removed 0 bases from V and 1 base from J; junction bases left unmatched: 11. This CDR3 contains 19 residues. CDR3 region: CASSLETLAGGSAKNIQYF. In DNA form, the CDR3 reads TGTGCCAGCAGCTTAGAAACCCTGGCGGGAGGTTCGGCCAAAAACATTCAGTACTTC.

V and J are TRBV5-4 and TRBJ1-2; D gene uncertain. The CDR3 consists of 15 residues. Between the trimmed V and J ends, which lost 0 bases and 3 bases, there was a span of 12 bases. Per germline, CDR1 SGHNT and CDR2 YYREEE (reference sequence). CDR3 region: CASSLVRGAYYGYTF. The CDR3 DNA reads as TGTGCCAGCAGCTTGGTGCGGGGTGCATACTATGGCTACACCTTC.

The gene calls are TRBV7-2 and TRBJ1-3; D ambiguous. The V end was cut by 5 bases, the J end by 1 base, with 18 bases between. CDR1 and CDR2 from the germline V gene are SGHTA and FQGNSA. The CDR3 has 17 residues. The CDR3 DNA reads as TGTGCCAGCAGCCAAGGCGTATACCAGGTTTCTGGAAACACCATATATTTT. This encodes CASSQGVYQVSGNTIYF. The variable domain in full, with the rest retrieved from reference TRBV7-2 and TRBJ1-3, is GAGVSQSPSNKVTEKGKDVELRCDPISGHTALYWYRQSLGQGLEFLIYFQGNSAPDKSGLPSDRFSAERTGGSVSTLTIQRTQQEDSAVYLCASSQGVYQVSGNTIYFGEGSWLTVV.

The V gene is TRBV4-1, the J gene TRBJ2-7; D possibly corresponds to TRBD1 (6 bases). The CDR3 extends over 16 amino acids. CDR1 is MGHRA and CDR2 is YSYEKL in the germline V gene. Trimming removed 3 bases at V and 2 bases at J, with 17 bases between. CDR3 sequence reads: CASSHVGQPNTYEQYF. The CDR3 DNA follows: TGCGCCAGCAGCCATGTAGGACAGCCAAATACCTACGAGCAGTACTTC.

The V call is TRBV5-1, the J call TRBJ1-4; 9 nucleotides match TRBD1. The V and J ends lost 6 bases and 4 bases, in that order; junction bases with no gene match: 7. The CDR3 sequence is 15 residues long. CDR1 is SGHRS, CDR2 YFSETQ, per germline. DNA for the CDR3: TGCGCCAGCAACACACAGGGGGCCATTAATGAAAAACTGTTTTTT. Translation gives CASNTQGAINEKLFF.

The V gene is TRBV5-5, the J gene TRBJ1-2; D uncertain. The CDR3 consists of 15 residues. The V gene's germline CDR1 is SGHKS and CDR2 YYEKEE (reference sequence). Trimming took 0 bases from V and 3 from J, leaving 12 bases between them. CDR3 loop: CASSLGDQADYGYTF. The CDR3 coding sequence is TGTGCCAGCAGCTTGGGCGATCAGGCAGACTATGGCTACACCTTC.

This chain connects TRBV19 to TRBJ1-5; TRBD1 agrees at 8 bases. This CDR3 comprises 17 residues. Trimming cost V 2 bases and J 0 bases; bases outside gene matches: 6. Germline V CDR1 and CDR2: LNHDA, SQIVND (reference sequence). DNA for the CDR3: TGTGCCAGTAGTATAAGGACAGGGATTAATAGCAATCAGCCCCAGCATTTT. It codes for CASSIRTGINSNQPQHF.